This T cell receptor beta chain is drawn from a study of CD8+ T cells in alopecia areata. As the sequencing template, cDNA was produced by extracting RNA and reverse transcribing it. Assay: immunoSEQ multiplex PCR; the TCRdb copy retains only in-frame clones and omits some. This table has 100,000 to 150,000 clones, roughly 61% appearing once. Punch biopsies of lesional scalp, plus peripheral blood, were taken from alopecia areata patients. Sequenced material: CD4+ T cells sorted from blood, taken at week 0. This clonotype was sampled from a human donor with alopecia areata.

The CDR3 DNA reads as TGTGCCAGCTCACCAGTAGCGGGAGGAGGCAATGAGCAGTTCTTC. Translating gives CASSPVAGGGNEQFF. The chain joins TRBV18 to TRBJ2-1; 10 positions match TRBD2. The CDR3 is 15 residues long. Germline V gives CDR1 KGHSH, CDR2 LQKENI. V was pared by 2 bases and J by 6 bases, with 4 bases of the junction left unmatched.